The 3 T cell receptor beta chains below all came from one sample that was sequenced in a study of cytomegalovirus exposure and HLA in healthy donors. Assay: immunoSEQ multiplex PCR; the TCRdb copy retains only in-frame clones and omits some. The table includes fewer than 400,000 clones, around 90% detected once. The material sequenced was PBMCs. These TCRs come from a man aged 25 to 45 in good health and CMV-seronegative.

The chain is built from TRBV25-1 and TRBJ2-5, with TRBD2 identical over 13 bases. This CDR3 contains 14 residues. Looked up from germline, CDR1 is MGHDK and CDR2 is SYGVNS. With 5 bases clipped from V and 4 bases from J, the junction kept 1 base outside the gene matches. CDR3 loop: CASSRLAGGETQYF. CDR3 nucleotide sequence: TGTGCCAGCAGTCGACTAGCGGGAGGAGAGACCCAGTACTTC.

The V and J genes are TRBV18 and TRBJ1-1, with TRBD1 identical over 7 bases. The CDR3 is 16 residues long. Germline assignment: CDR1 KGHSH and CDR2 LQKENI. V shed 4 bases, J shed 2 bases, and the junction held 10 bases outside the gene matches. The chain's CDR3 is CASSLSPTGSNTEAFF. CDR3 coding DNA: TGTGCCAGCTCACTATCCCCGACAGGGAGTAACACTGAAGCTTTCTTT.

This chain joins TRBV4-3 and TRBJ2-7; 8 nucleotides match TRBD1. Per germline, CDR1 LGHNA and CDR2 YSLEER. Trimming took 1 base from V and 5 from J; bases not matched to a gene: 10. The CDR3 has 16 residues. CDR3 DNA sequence: TGCGCCAGCAGCCAAGGTGGTGGACAGGGTACCCACGAGCAGTACTTC. It codes for CASSQGGGQGTHEQYF.